These T cell receptor beta chains were read from a single sample in a study of vaccination and CD4 T cells after COVID-19. These TCRs are of unknown antigen specificity. TCRdb itself ran the PCR reads through MiXCR, one entry per CDR3 protein. The sample lists roughly 10,000 distinct CDR3 sequences, around half occurring once. The specimen was CD4+ T cells from blood, cultured in vitro. These receptor sequences come from a human donor who had recovered from COVID-19. Each CDR3 is given with its conserved first and last residue.

v_call cdr3_aa
TRBV20-1 CSGWNSNYGYTF
TRBV7-2 CASSQAYPGGLEQYF
TRBV21-1 CASSLLRQLEAFF
TRBV5-1 CASSLADRYTEAFF
TRBV19 CASSSLGGGEDEQYF
TRBV11-3 CASSLQGNTEAFF
TRBV11-2 CASSLDVGSDTQYF
TRBV6-5 CASSYMESNTEAFF
TRBV5-1 CASSLAPGLYGYTF
TRBV11-2 CASSGLDRATGGYTF
TRBV5-1 CASSGPGLATQETQYF
TRBV15 CATSRALSGELFF
TRBV20-1 CSATPTSRNTGELFF
TRBV7-8 CASSLGDSISYEQYF
TRBV7-9 CASSPRLAESSYNEQFF
TRBV21-1 CASSKSFGGQGEAKNIQYF
TRBV7-2 CASSFGTGIYEQYF
TRBV7-2 CASSLAGDRDGYTF
TRBV20-1 CSARGGLGEVAGELFF
TRBV7-9 CASSPPPAGNTIYF
TRBV7-9 CASSSPGQGNTGELFF
TRBV20-1 CSAPSALLGYTF
TRBV20-1 CSARAPGAAKGSRYTF
TRBV30 CAWSVPYRGNQPQHF
TRBV30 CAWGPGQGGLYNEQFF
TRBV27 CASSLDPNQPQHF
TRBV7-8 CASSSRTGGNSPLHF
TRBV10-1 CASSESTLGGIEQFF
TRBV5-5 CASSWDRVNTEAFF
TRBV6-2/TRBV6-3 CASSQLAGELREQYF
TRBV6-1 CASRHYTGNQPHHF
TRBV4-1 CASSRTEGTNYGYTF
TRBV20-1 CSARSKDQVLNGYTF
TRBV11-2 CASSFTRDRGNTIYF
TRBV10-1 CASSQPGQGADTQYF
TRBV14 CASSRGQNLRSGELFF
TRBV24-1 CATSDSPRGQETQYF
TRBV7-6 CASSLSTSSTEAFF
TRBV6-2/TRBV6-3 CASSWASGGRTDTQYF
TRBV15 CATMLGFYSGNTIYF
TRBV6-1 CASSETPRGDTQYF
TRBV27 CASSKTRGPGELFF
TRBV7-7 CAHYPSGRTRETQYF
TRBV7-9 CASSFGQGEKLFF
TRBV12-3/TRBV12-4 CASSRGLAATIGRQETQYF
TRBV30 CARRPPQGAVGYTF
TRBV27 CASSTSEVYGYTF
TRBV30 CAWSQGTQYF
TRBV12-3/TRBV12-4 CASSRGQYSNQPQHF
TRBV6-1 CASSKQGMSNQPQHF
TRBV20-1 CSARDIKGYNSPLHF
TRBV9 CASSQRTGGSDYGYTF
TRBV27 CASRDRGLPNSPLHF